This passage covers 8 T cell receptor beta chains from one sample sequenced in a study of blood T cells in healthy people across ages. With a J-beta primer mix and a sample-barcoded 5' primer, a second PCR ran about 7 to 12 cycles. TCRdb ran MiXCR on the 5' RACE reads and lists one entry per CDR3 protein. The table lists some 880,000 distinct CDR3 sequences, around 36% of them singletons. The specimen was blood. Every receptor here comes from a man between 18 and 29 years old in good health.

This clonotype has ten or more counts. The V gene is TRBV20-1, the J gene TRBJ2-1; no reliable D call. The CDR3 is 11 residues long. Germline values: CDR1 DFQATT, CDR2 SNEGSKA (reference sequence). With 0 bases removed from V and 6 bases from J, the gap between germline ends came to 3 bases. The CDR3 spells CSARDPNEQFF. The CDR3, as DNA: TGCAGTGCTAGAGACCCCAATGAGCAGTTCTTC.

The CDR3 reads CASSLIGGPFSEQFF. CDR3 DNA sequence: TGTGCCAGCAGCTTAATAGGTGGGCCCTTCTCTGAGCAGTTCTTC. The V and J genes are TRBV7-8 and TRBJ2-1; unclear D gene. The germline CDR1 and CDR2 sequences are SGHVS and FQNEAQ. V lost 2 bases and J 9 bases, leaving 17 bases between the germline ends. The CDR3 extends over 15 amino acids. Full variable domain (remainder filled in from reference TRBV7-8 and TRBJ2-1): GAGVSQSPRYKVAKRGQDVALRCDPISGHVSLFWYQQALGQGPEFLTYFQNEAQLDKSGLPSDRFFAERPEGSVSTLKIQRTQQEDSAVYLCASSLIGGPFSEQFFGPGTRLTVL.

CDR3 DNA sequence: TGCAGTGCTTCAAGAGGAGTGGTGGATACGCAGTATTTT. Translating gives CSASRGVVDTQYF. The chain has TRBV20-1 and TRBJ2-3, with D unclear. This CDR3 is 13 amino acids long. Germline CDR1 reads DFQATT; CDR2 reads SNEGSKA (reference sequence). V shed 5 bases and J shed 6 bases, with 15 bases lying between them.

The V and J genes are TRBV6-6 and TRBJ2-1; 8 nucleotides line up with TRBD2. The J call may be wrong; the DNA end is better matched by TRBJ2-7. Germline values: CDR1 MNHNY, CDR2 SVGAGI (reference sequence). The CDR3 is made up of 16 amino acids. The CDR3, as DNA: TGTGCCAGCAGTTACACGGGGGGGATTTCCTACAATGAGCAGTACTTC. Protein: CASSYTGGISYNEQYF.

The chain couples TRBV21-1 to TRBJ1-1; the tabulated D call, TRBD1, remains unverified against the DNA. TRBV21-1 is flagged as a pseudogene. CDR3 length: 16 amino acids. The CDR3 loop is CASSNRLGAVGTEAFF. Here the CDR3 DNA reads TGTGCCAGCAGCAATCGATTGGGGGCGGTGGGCACTGAAGCTTTCTTT.

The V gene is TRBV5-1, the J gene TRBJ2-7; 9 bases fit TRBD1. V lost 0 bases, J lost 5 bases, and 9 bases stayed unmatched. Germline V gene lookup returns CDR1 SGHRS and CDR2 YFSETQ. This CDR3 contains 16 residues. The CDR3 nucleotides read TGCGCCAGCAGCTTGGAAGGACAGGGGAGTTTTGACGAGCAGTACTTC. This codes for CASSLEGQGSFDEQYF.

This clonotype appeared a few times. CDR3 loop: CASSPSKRTSTDTQYF. The CDR3 DNA follows: TGTGCCAGCTCACCATCGAAGCGGACAAGCACAGATACGCAGTATTTT. This sequence joins TRBV18 and TRBJ2-3; D may match TRBD1 or TRBD2 (5 bases each). Trimming removed 2 bases from V and 0 bases from J, with 12 bases in between. There are 16 residues in the CDR3. Germline V gene sequence: CDR1 KGHSH, CDR2 LQKENI.

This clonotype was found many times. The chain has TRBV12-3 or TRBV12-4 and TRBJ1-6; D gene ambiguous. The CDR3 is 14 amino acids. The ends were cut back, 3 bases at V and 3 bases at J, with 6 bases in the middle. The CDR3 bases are TGTGCCAGCAGTTTCGATCGCTATAATTCACCCCTCCACTTT. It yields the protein CASSFDRYNSPLHF.